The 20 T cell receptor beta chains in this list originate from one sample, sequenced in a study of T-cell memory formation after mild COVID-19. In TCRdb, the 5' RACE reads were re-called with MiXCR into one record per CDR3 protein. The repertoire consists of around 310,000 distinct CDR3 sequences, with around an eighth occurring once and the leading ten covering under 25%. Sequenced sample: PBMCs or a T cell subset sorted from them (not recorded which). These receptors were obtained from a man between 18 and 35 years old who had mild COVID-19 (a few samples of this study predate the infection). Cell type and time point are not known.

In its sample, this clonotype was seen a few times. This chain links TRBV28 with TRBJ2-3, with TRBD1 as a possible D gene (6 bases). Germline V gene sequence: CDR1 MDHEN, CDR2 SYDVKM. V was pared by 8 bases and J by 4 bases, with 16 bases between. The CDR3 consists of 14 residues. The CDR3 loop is CASYRAPLADTQYF. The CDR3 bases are TGTGCCAGCTACAGGGCCCCCTTGGCAGATACGCAGTATTTT.

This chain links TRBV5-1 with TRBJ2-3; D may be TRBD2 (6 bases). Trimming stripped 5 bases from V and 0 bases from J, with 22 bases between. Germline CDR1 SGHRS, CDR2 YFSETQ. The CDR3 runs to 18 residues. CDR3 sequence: CASRGVSGELTSTDTQYF. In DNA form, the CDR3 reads TGCGCCAGCAGGGGGGTTTCGGGGGAGCTAACTAGCACAGATACGCAGTATTTT.

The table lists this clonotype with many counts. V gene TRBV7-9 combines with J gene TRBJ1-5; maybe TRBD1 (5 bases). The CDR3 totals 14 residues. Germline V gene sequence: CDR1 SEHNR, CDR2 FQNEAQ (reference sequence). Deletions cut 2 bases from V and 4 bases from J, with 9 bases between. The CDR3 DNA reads TGTGCCAGCAGCTTAAGTGGGGGAAATCAGCCCCAGCATTTT. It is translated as CASSLSGGNQPQHF.

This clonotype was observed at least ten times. CDR3 bases: TGCAGCGTCGTCCCCTTTCGCGGGGGACAAGAGACCCAGTACTTC. Its protein product is CSVVPFRGGQETQYF. V gene TRBV29-1 combines with J gene TRBJ2-5; 7 bases are shared with TRBD2. CDR1 and CDR2 (germline): SQVTM, ANQGSEA. V shed 6 bases and J 2 bases; nucleotides not matched to a gene: 12. This CDR3 is 15 amino acids long.

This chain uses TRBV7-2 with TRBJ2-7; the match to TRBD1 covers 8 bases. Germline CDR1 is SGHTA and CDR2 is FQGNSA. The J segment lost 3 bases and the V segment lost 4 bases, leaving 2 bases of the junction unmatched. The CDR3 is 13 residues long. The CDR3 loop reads CASSSRGLYEQYF. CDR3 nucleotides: TGTGCCAGCAGCTCCAGGGGGCTCTACGAGCAGTACTTC.

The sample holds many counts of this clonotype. CDR3 sequence (DNA): TGTGCCAGCTCACCCACACAGAACAATGAGCAGTTCTTC. Its protein is CASSPTQNNEQFF. V gene TRBV18 combines with J gene TRBJ2-1; D gene unclear. The CDR3 extends over 13 amino acids. The germline V gene has CDR1 KGHSH and CDR2 LQKENI. V was shortened by 3 bases and J by 5 bases, with 8 bases between the two germline ends.

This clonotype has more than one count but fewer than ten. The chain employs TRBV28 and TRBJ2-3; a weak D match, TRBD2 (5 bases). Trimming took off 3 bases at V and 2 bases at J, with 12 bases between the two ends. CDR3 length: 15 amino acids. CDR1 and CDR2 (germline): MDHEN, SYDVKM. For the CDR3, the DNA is TGTGCCAGCAGTTTGTCACTAGACGACACAGATACGCAGTATTTT. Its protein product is CASSLSLDDTDTQYF.

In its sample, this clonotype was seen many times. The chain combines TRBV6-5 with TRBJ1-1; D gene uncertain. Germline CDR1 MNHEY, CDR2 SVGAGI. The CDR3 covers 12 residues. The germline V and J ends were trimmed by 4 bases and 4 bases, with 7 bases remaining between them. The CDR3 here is CASSWGGTEAFF. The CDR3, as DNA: TGTGCCAGCAGTTGGGGAGGCACTGAAGCTTTCTTT.

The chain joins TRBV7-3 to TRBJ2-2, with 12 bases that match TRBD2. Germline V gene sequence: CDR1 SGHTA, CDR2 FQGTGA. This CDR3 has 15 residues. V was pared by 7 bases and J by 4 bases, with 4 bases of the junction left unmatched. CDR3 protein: CASKGLAGPTGELFF. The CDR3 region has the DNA TGTGCCAGCAAAGGACTAGCGGGGCCCACCGGGGAGCTGTTTTTT.

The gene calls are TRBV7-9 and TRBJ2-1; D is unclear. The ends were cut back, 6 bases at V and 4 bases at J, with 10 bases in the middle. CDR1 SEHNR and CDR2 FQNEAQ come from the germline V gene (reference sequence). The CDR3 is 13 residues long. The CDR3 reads CASRPRQYNEQFF. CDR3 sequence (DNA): TGTGCCAGCAGACCCCGACAATACAATGAGCAGTTCTTC.

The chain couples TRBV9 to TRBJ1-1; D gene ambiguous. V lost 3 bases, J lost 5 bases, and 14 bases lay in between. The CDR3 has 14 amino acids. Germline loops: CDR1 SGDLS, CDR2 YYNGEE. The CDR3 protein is CASSATPSATEAFF. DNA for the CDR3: TGTGCCAGCAGCGCCACCCCCTCGGCGACTGAAGCTTTCTTT.

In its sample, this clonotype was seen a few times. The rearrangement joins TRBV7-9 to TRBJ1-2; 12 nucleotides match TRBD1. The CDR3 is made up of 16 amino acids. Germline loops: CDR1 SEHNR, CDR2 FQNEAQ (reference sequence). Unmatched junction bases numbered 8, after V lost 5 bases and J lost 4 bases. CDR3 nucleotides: TGTGCCAGCAGCACCGGGACAGGGGGCGCTGGCTATGGCTACACCTTC. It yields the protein CASSTGTGGAGYGYTF.

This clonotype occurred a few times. The DNA of the CDR3 is TGTGCCACCAGTGATCTTCCCTGGAAAGGAAACACCGGGGAGCTGTTTTTT. Translating gives CATSDLPWKGNTGELFF. The rearrangement joins TRBV24-1 to TRBJ2-2; D not resolved. CDR3 size: 17 residues. Germline lookup yields CDR1 KGHDR and CDR2 SFDVKD. Trimming shortened V by 3 bases and J by 2 bases, and 15 bases separated the two germline ends.

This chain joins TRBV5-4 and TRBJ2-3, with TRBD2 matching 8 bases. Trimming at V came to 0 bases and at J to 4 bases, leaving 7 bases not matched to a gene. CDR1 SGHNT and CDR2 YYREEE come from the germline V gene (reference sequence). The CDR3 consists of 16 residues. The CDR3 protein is CASSLGAGVQADTQYF. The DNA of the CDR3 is TGTGCCAGCAGCTTGGGAGCGGGGGTACAAGCAGATACGCAGTATTTT.

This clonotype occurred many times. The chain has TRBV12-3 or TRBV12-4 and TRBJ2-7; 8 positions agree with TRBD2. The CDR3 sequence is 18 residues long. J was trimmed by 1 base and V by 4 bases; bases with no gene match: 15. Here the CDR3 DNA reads TGTGCCAGCAGTTCATCACCCGGACTAGCTCACTATTCCTACGAGCAGTACTTC. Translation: CASSSSPGLAHYSYEQYF.

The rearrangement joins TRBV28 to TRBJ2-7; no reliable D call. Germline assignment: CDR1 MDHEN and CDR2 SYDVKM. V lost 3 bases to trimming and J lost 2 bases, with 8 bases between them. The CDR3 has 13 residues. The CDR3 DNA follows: TGTGCCAGCAGTTTCCCGGTGCCCTACGAGCAGTACGTC. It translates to CASSFPVPYEQYV.

CDR3 in amino acids: CASSLIAGGLNTQYF. CDR3 DNA: TGCGCCAGCAGCTTGATAGCGGGGGGGCTTAATACGCAGTATTTT. The chain links TRBV5-1 to TRBJ2-3; 11 bases are shared with TRBD2. CDR3 length: 15 amino acids. V lost 1 base and J lost 7; bases outside the gene matches: 5. CDR1 and CDR2 (germline): SGHRS, YFSETQ.

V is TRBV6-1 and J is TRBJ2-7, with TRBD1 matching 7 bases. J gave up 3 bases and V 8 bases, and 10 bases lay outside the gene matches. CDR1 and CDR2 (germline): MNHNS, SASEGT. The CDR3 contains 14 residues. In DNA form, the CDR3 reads TGTGCCAGCTTATTCCGGGACAGAGTCTACGAGCAGTACTTC. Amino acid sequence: CASLFRDRVYEQYF.

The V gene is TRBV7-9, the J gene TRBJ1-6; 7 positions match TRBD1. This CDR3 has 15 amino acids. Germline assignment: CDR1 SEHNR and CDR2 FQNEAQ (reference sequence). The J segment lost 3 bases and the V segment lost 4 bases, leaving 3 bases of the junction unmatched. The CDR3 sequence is CASSSTGDYNSPLHF. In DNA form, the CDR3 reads TGTGCCAGCAGCTCTACAGGGGACTATAATTCACCCCTCCACTTT. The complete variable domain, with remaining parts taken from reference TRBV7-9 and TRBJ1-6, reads DTGVSQNPRHKITKRGQNVTFRCDPISEHNRLYWYRQTLGQGPEFLTYFQNEAQLEKSRLLSDRFSAERPKGSFSTLEIQRTEQGDSAMYLCASSSTGDYNSPLHFGNGTRLTVT.

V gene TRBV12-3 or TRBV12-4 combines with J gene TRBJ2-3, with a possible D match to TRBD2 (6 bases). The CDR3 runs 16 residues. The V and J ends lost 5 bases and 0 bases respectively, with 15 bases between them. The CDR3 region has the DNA TGTGCCAGCAGTCCATATGGGGGACTCAGCACAGATACGCAGTATTTT. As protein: CASSPYGGLSTDTQYF.